This note documents a single T cell receptor (beta chain) sequence. The antigen remains undetermined. These data originate in a study of memory CD4+ T cells and cytomegalovirus serostatus. Overall study results and limits: Suggested: most of the CMV-linked TCR signature lies in CD4+ memory cells.

Single viable CD3+CD4+CD8-CD45RO+ cells were sorted as the memory CD4+ T cells. The V end was cut by 1 base, the J end by 8 bases, with 13 bases between. The CDR3 sequence is 14 residues long. Looked up from germline, CDR1 is LNHDA and CDR2 is SQIVND (reference sequence). Data came from immunoSEQ multiplex PCR; TCRdb stores just in-frame clones and leaves some out. The sample includes under 75,000 clones, around 80% of them seen just once. The rearrangement uses TRBV19 and TRBJ2-3, with D possibly TRBD1 on 5 matching bases. The sequence derives from an adult in good health and CMV-seronegative. Some clones in this sample may be carry-over from other donors' samples. The specimen sequenced was memory CD4+ T cells from blood. As DNA, the CDR3 is TGTGCCAGTAGTATAGGGACAACCGGCGGTACGCAGTATTTT. Its translation is CASSIGTTGGTQYF. The whole variable domain, remainder taken from reference TRBV19 and TRBJ2-3, is DGGITQSPKYLFRKEGQNVTLSCEQNLNHDAMYWYRQDPGQGLRLIYYSQIVNDFQKGDIAEGYSVSREKKESFPLTVTSAQKNPTAFYLCASSIGTTGGTQYFGPGTRLTVL.